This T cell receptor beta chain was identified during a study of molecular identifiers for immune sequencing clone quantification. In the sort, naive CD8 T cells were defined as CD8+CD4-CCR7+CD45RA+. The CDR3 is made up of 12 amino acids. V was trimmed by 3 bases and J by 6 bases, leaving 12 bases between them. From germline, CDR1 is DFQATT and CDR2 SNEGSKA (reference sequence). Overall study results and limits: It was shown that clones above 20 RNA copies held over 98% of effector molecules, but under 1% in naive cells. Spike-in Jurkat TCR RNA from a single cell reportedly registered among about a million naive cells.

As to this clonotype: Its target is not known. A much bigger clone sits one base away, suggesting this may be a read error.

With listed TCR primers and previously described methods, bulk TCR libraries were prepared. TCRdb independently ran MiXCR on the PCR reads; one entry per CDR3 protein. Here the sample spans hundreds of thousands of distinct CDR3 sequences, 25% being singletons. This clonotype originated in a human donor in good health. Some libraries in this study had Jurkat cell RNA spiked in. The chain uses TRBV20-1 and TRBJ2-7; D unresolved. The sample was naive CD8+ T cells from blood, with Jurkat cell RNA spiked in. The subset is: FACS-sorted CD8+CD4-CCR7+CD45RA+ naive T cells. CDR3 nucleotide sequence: TGCAGTGCTAGGCGAGACCCAATCGAGCAGTACTTC. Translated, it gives CSARRDPIEQYF.